This T cell receptor (beta chain) was captured in a study of blood T cells in healthy people across ages (dated by TCRdb to between 2014 and 2017). In terms of the full investigation: In model experiments, template switching captured about one uniquely barcoded TCR beta cDNA molecule for every two T cells. To track age-related changes in TCR beta repertoire diversity, the study relied on deep sequencing normalized with unique cDNA molecular identifiers. Donors were grouped into four age groups: young (average 16 years), middle-aged (39), aged (around 60) and long-lived (around 80). The study analyzed two additional independent replicas of 1 million unique cDNA reads from the same blood draw for two donors, one aged 18 to 30 and one aged 80 or older. To avoid experimental bias, donors of different ages were distributed randomly across sequencing lanes.

Donors were about 36 systemically healthy Caucasian individuals from Russia aged about 6 to 100 years. Approximately 9 milliliters of peripheral blood were collected from each donor into EDTA-treated Vacutainer tubes. Ficoll-Paque density-gradient centrifugation was used to isolate PBMCs, with at least 6.5 million per sample. Total RNA was extracted from PBMCs with Trizol reagent, with at least 6 micrograms obtained per sample. The percentages of naive CD45RAhigh/CD27high T cells were determined by flow cytometry on a PBMC aliquot from every donor. From its cysteine to its phenylalanine, the CDR3 spans 14 amino acids. The CDR3 DNA has 42 bases and is translated from base 1. The CDR1 and CDR2 encoded by the germline V gene (reference sequence) are SGHKS and YYEKEE. V was cut back by 2 bases and J by 6 bases, leaving a gap of 11 bases between them. Comment on this clonotype: Its antigen is unknown. No base-level quality is on record; no much larger clone is a single base apart.

To prepare the library, 5' RACE was applied. Reads for this sample came from an Illumina HiSeq 2500. The second PCR ran for about 6 to 12 cycles and used a J-beta primer mix along with a sample-barcoded 5' primer. Each TCR beta cDNA molecule received a unique molecular identifier from a template-switch 5' adaptor carrying 12 random nucleotides. Each sample yielded at least 2.5 million CDR3-containing paired-end reads. The Mint cDNA synthesis kit, primed by a TRBC-specific oligonucleotide, was used to synthesize first-strand cDNA from all RNA. All cDNA was treated with uracil-DNA glycosylase and then went through a first 18-cycle PCR with the universal primers M1SS and BC2_uni_R. The original pipeline was this. Each sample was normalized by randomly selecting 1 million high-quality reads, each carrying a distinct molecular identifier. Reads with shared molecular identifiers were discarded instead of being binned into consensus sequences. MiTCR, set to a Q25 quality threshold and the strictest error-elimination algorithm, was used for CDR3 identification, clonotype clustering and error correction. A nonparametric unseen species model using Euler transformation provided a lower-bound estimate of total TCR beta diversity. In-frame beta chains were kept once TCRdb had trimmed the public reads at Q25 with fastp and called clones with MiXCR. One record per CDR3 amino acid sequence lists the most common genes and DNA. TCRdb's processing, not the study's, gives the V and J calls here. In this sample the table shows about 780,000 distinct CDR3 sequences, 35% to 60% of which occur a single time. Around 18% of the sample is taken by the ten largest.

Points the paper makes about the study in general: Estimates of total diversity from one million sequenced T cells were regarded as lower bounds and underestimates. Because the CMV infection status of the donors was unknown, age-related changes in expanded clonotypes may potentially have been confounded. The percentage of naive T cells measured by flow cytometry correlated strongly with observed TCR beta diversity. Since profiling was done on bulk unsorted PBMCs, naive and antigen-experienced compartments could not be conclusively compared. Observed TCR beta diversity per million T cells fell roughly linearly with age, and a significant reduction was already apparent by age roughly 40. The long-lived group showed more naive CD4+ T cells, fewer expanded clones and increased TCR diversity than the aged group, suggesting age selection.

Sequencing input: blood. The TCR comes from an elderly man in good health. The chain joins TRBV5-5 to TRBJ2-2, with TRBD1 perhaps the D gene, on 5 matching bases. The DNA reads TGTGCCAGCAGCTTCGCAGGGAAAGCCGGGGAGCTGTTTTTT. Its translation is CASSFAGKAGELFF.